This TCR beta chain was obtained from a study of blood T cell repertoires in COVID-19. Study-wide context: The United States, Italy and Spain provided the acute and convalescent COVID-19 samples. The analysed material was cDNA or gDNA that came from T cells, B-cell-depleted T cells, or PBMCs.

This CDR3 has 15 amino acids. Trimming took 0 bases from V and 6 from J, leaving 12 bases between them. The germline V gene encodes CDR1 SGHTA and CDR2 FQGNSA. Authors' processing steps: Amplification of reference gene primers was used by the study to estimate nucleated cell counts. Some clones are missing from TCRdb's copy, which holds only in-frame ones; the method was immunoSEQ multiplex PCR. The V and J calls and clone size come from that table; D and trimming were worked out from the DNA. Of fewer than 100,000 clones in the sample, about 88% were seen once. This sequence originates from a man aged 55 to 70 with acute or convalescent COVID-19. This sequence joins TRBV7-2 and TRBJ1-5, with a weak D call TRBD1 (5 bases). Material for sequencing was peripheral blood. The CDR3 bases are TGTGCCAGCAGCTTAGCGGGGCGCCATGGTCAGCCCCAGCATTTT. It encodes CASSLAGRHGQPQHF.